A single T cell receptor beta chain is shown here with its context. Its specificity is not known. This entry is derived from a study of T cell responses to AZD1222 COVID-19 vaccine. Here immunoSEQ multiplex PCR was the method, and the copy in TCRdb shows in-frame clones only, minus some. The repertoire holds fewer than 150,000 clones, with 88% as singletons. CDR3 size: 15 residues. Germline V gene lookup returns CDR1 SGHTA and CDR2 FQGNSA. V dropped 3 bases and J dropped 4 bases, with 10 bases sitting between them. Study-wide results and caveats: Increases in Spike-specific TCR breadth and depth were seen after two AZD1222 doses. Donors, mostly white British, included more females; clonal diversity was possibly underestimated. Seropositive AZD1222 recipients at baseline numbered only five or six.

This clonotype was sampled from an adult in good health. The sequencing here drew on peripheral blood, taken on day 0 of AZD1222 vaccination. The chain joins TRBV7-2 to TRBJ2-6, with D perhaps assigned TRBD1 or TRBD2 (5 bases each). In DNA, the CDR3 is TGTGCCAGCAGCTTCCCAGGGAGCGGGGCCAACGTCCTGACTTTC. Amino acids: CASSFPGSGANVLTF.